What follows are 2 T cell receptor beta chains derived from one specimen sequenced in a study of T cell repertoires in aging, cancer and after chemotherapy. Peripheral blood genomic DNA, not sorted cells or RNA, was the template. Rearranged V-D-J TRB sequences were amplified with a mixed TRB-A/B primer pool. Using its own MiXCR run on the multiplex PCR reads, TCRdb lists one record per CDR3 protein. This table has around 3,400 distinct CDR3 sequences, 20% to 25% appearing once. The source material was blood. These receptors were obtained from a human donor with a blood cancer.

This clonotype has more than one count but fewer than ten. The V call is TRBV5-4, the J call TRBJ1-1, with TRBD1 identical over 8 bases. Per the germline V gene, CDR1 is SGHNT and CDR2 is YYREEE (reference sequence). V was clipped by 6 bases and J by 3 bases; unmatched bases: 7. This CDR3 has 14 residues. The CDR3 protein is CASTIRGLYTEAFF. Written as DNA, the CDR3 is TGTGCCAGCACCATCAGGGGGCTGTACACTGAAGCTTTCTTT. The full variable domain, completed using reference TRBV5-4 and TRBJ1-1, is ETGVTQSPTHLIKTRGQQVTLRCSSQSGHNTVSWYQQALGQGPQFIFQYYREEENGRGNFPPRFSGLQFPNYSSELNVNALELDDSALYLCASTIRGLYTEAFFGQGTRLTVV.

This clonotype is labeled as medium-sized. V and J are TRBV20-1 and TRBJ1-1, with D hard to call. CDR3 length: 11 residues. With 7 bases removed from V and 1 base from J, the gap between germline ends came to 7 bases. CDR1 and CDR2 from the germline V gene are DFQATT and SNEGSKA (reference sequence). The CDR3, as DNA: TGCAGTGATCAGAGGAACACTGAAGCTTTCTTT. This gives the protein CSDQRNTEAFF.